One sample yielded the 7 T cell receptor beta chains listed below, sequenced in a study of T cells in tuberculosis. This table comes from immunoSEQ multiplex PCR, and its TCRdb copy is limited to in-frame clones, with some not included. The sample holds about 44,000 clones, about 96% seen once. Sample: PBMCs. Receptors were obtained from a donor under 30 with latent tuberculosis or without tuberculosis infection.

The rearrangement uses TRBV6-5 and TRBJ2-1; D remains unclear. This CDR3 spans 13 amino acids. V was cut by 8 bases and J by 4 bases, with 12 bases left in between. Germline CDR1 is MNHEY and CDR2 is SVGAGI. The CDR3 spells CASQLDWYNEQFF. The DNA of the CDR3 is TGTGCCAGCCAGCTTGACTGGTACAATGAGCAGTTCTTC.

The rearrangement uses TRBV5-1 and TRBJ2-3; D remains ambiguous. The CDR3 has 13 residues. V was trimmed by 3 bases and J by 4 bases, leaving 9 bases between them. Per germline, CDR1 SGHRS and CDR2 YFSETQ. The CDR3 spells CASSSPPSDTQYF. CDR3 coding DNA: TGCGCCAGCAGCTCCCCCCCCTCAGATACGCAGTATTTT.

The chain links TRBV27 to TRBJ2-3; D is possibly TRBD2 (5 bases). V was clipped by 3 bases and J by 2 bases, with 9 bases between them. Germline V gene data show CDR1 as MNHEY and CDR2 as SMNVEV (reference sequence). The CDR3 extends over 14 amino acids. The CDR3 region has the DNA TGTGCCAGCAGTTTGAGCGGTTACACAGATACGCAGTATTTT. It is translated as CASSLSGYTDTQYF.

This clone was observed a single time. This sample includes further DNA sequences coding for the same CDR3. This chain connects TRBV9 to TRBJ1-1; weak D call: TRBD1 (5 bases). The CDR3 sequence is 13 residues long. With 2 bases removed from V and 7 bases from J, the gap between germline ends came to 12 bases. Germline V CDR1 and CDR2: SGDLS, YYNGEE. The CDR3 here is CASSVALGGEAFF. DNA for the CDR3: TGTGCCAGCAGCGTGGCTCTGGGGGGTGAAGCTTTCTTT.

The chain carries TRBV7-8 and TRBJ1-1, with D possibly matching TRBD1 (5 bases). The CDR3 spans 15 residues. Deletions cut 2 bases from V and 0 bases from J, with 10 bases between. Germline V gives CDR1 SGHVS, CDR2 FQNEAQ. The CDR3 spells CASSLRGHLNTEAFF. The CDR3 DNA sequence: TGTGCCAGCAGCTTACGCGGACACCTGAACACTGAAGCTTTCTTT.

The chain has TRBV7-2 and TRBJ2-1, with 8 bases lining up with TRBD2. This CDR3 is built from 14 residues. V lost 3 bases, J lost 10 bases, and 8 bases stayed unmatched. Germline V gene data show CDR1 as SGHTA and CDR2 as FQGNSA. The CDR3 bases are TGTGCCAGCAGCTTTAGGCGGGGGGCAGGGGAGCAGTTCTTC. Encoded protein: CASSFRRGAGEQFF.

The chain joins TRBV6-1 to TRBJ2-7; D gene ambiguous. The CDR3 is 15 residues long. The germline V and J ends were trimmed by 1 base and 5 bases, with 15 bases remaining between them. Germline lookup yields CDR1 MNHNS and CDR2 SASEGT. The CDR3 bases are TGTGCCAGCAGTGAAGAAGTCAATTCAGTGAACGAGCAGTACTTC. Translating it yields CASSEEVNSVNEQYF.